This TCR beta chain was sequenced during a study of beta chain features in type 1 diabetes (dated by TCRdb to the late 2010s). For context, the study as a whole: Mean age, gender distribution, total cell number and subset yield were not different between patients and healthy donors. A total of some 100,000,000 sorted cells were examined across all samples, and the number of cells per subset was strongly correlated with RNA yield. The study compared TCRB repertoires of sorted circulating CD4+ T cell subsets between recently diagnosed type 1 diabetes patients and matched healthy donors. Regulatory and stem cell-like memory subsets were isolated from only 8 patients and roughly eight healthy donors, whereas naive and central memory subsets came from all 30 or so donors. What the authors observed across the whole study: The naive, central memory and regulatory TCRB repertoires appeared to resemble one another more closely among patients than among healthy donors. At VDJ recombination sites, type 1 diabetes patients had fewer insertions and more deleted nucleotides, which implies abnormalities in thymic rearrangement. Because cDNA rather than genomic DNA was sequenced, highly expressing activated cells could have been over-represented, although no difference in activation and CD3 levels was found between groups. Type 1 diabetes patients showed a moderate but significant shortening of TCRB CDR3 length in all four CD4+ subsets. Because small numbers of individuals were included in the HLA sub-analyses, any influence of HLA type on TCRB rearrangement was left unresolved. PCR might favor shorter templates, but patient and control samples were amplified and corrected together, so any skew would affect both groups equally.

CDR1 and CDR2, looked up from the germline V gene (reference sequence), are LNHDA and SQIVND. Reading from cysteine to phenylalanine, the CDR3 counts 12 amino acids. The only DNA kept is the CDR3, 36 bases in frame from the first base. V loses 5 bases, J loses 4 bases, and the germline ends lie 6 bases apart. Each donor gave one peripheral blood draw, averaging approximately 120 mL, which was collected into heparinised tubes. A BD FACSAria II was used to sort naive, central memory, regulatory and stem cell-like memory CD4+ T cells with a panel that included CD45RO, CCR7, CD25, CD127, CD95 and CD27. Every sorted population had a purity above 95%. PBMCs were isolated immediately by Lymphoprep density gradient centrifugation and stained directly without culture. To minimize batch effects, samples were stained and sorted in pairs, one healthy donor with one patient per experiment. The High Capacity cDNA Reverse Transcription Kit was used to reverse transcribe all of the isolated RNA, meaning that expressed TCRB transcripts were what got sequenced. Deep immunoSEQ sequencing was performed on naive, central memory and regulatory T cell samples, with an average of roughly 3.5 million total reads per sample. Sorted cells were lysed in RLT buffer, and RNA was extracted using DNase-treated RNeasy Micro or Mini kits according to cell number. To prevent cross-contamination, every cell subset was processed on its own, while patient and healthy donor samples were processed together. Using the immunoSEQ multiplex PCR, TCRB sequences were amplified from cDNA into 87-bp fragments spanning the CDR3 region. Sequencing of the amplicons was performed on the Illumina HiSeq platform. The paper's processing steps were these. Synthetic template baselines were used to correct PCR bias computationally, reads within Hamming distance 2 were collapsed, and singletons that could not be merged were discarded. Reads were aligned to IMGT to assign V, D and J genes, CDR3 length, and insertions or deletions at six rearrangement sites. Within each subset, clonotype counts were normalized to sorted cell number, and only after that were true diversity and Gini coefficients computed with the tcR R package. The overlap coefficient, calculated on TCRB nucleotide sequences, was used to measure repertoire sharing. As a proxy for the pre-selection repertoire, out-of-frame TCRB sequences from naive cells were analyzed. Sourced from immuneACCESS, this table was stored by TCRdb with only in-frame sequences that have V and J called. A share of the clones is absent; for the studies checked, an unresolved V gene accounts for under half, and the remainder has no known explanation. The V and J calls and clone size come from that table; D and trimming were worked out from the DNA. Present in this sample are hundreds of thousands of clones, 11% to 15% of which were seen just once. Jointly, the top ten make up 0.035% to 0.045% of the sample.

Comments on this clone: What antigen it recognizes has not been identified. It has no much larger one-base neighbor in the sample; base qualities were not kept.

This clonotype was sampled from a man between 18 and 35 years old with type 1 diabetes. The sequencing input was naive CD4+ T cells from blood. The intended sense of this specimen's cell subset or site label: true naive CD4+ T cells. The chain employs TRBV19 and TRBJ2-1, with the D segment identity uncertain. CDR3 sequence: CASSQQYNEQFF. The sequence in DNA is TGTGCCAGTAGTCAGCAGTACAATGAGCAGTTCTTC. With the rest looked up from the reference TRBV19 and TRBJ2-1 genes rather than sequenced, the full variable domain is DGGITQSPKYLFRKEGQNVTLSCEQNLNHDAMYWYRQDPGQGLRLIYYSQIVNDFQKGDIAEGYSVSREKKESFPLTVTSAQKNPTAFYLCASSQQYNEQFFGPGTRLTVL.